This TCR beta chain is from a study of blood T cell repertoires in COVID-19. About the study: Collection of acute and convalescent COVID-19 samples took place in the United States, Italy and Spain. PBMCs, B-cell-depleted T cells, or T cells were the source of the cDNA or gDNA that made up the material.

Participants reported their clinical history, and cohort assignment relied on those reports. In the study's own analysis: Amplification of reference gene primers was used by the study to estimate nucleated cell counts. The assay was immunoSEQ multiplex PCR, and TCRdb's table has in-frame clones only and misses some. D and trimming were read from the DNA, whereas the V and J calls and clone size are those reported in that table. Altogether roughly 240,000 clones are present, about four fifths being singletons, with the ten largest covering 3.6%. J lost 5 bases, V lost 5 bases, and 7 bases had no gene match. The length of the CDR3 is 14 residues. The germline V gene has CDR1 SGHTA and CDR2 FQGTGA.

Sequencing input: PBMCs or T cells enriched from blood (not recorded which). V and J are TRBV7-3 and TRBJ2-5; the match to TRBD1 covers 8 bases. The receptor was derived from a woman aged 40-49 years who had been exposed to COVID-19. This CDR3 is CASSPTGGKETQYF. The CDR3 DNA reads TGTGCCAGCAGCCCCACAGGGGGGAAGGAGACCCAGTACTTC. Looking up the rest from reference TRBV7-3 and TRBJ2-5 gives the full variable domain: GAGVSQTPSNKVTEKGKYVELRCDPISGHTALYWYRQSLGQGPEFLIYFQGTGAADDSGLPNDRFFAVRPEGSVSTLKIQRTERGDSAVYLCASSPTGGKETQYFGPGTRLLVL.